These 29 T cell receptor beta chains were all obtained from the same sample, sequenced in a study of T-cell memory formation after mild COVID-19. TCRdb analysed the 5' RACE reads with MiXCR anew, one entry per CDR3 protein. This sample has 540,000 or so distinct CDR3 sequences; around 21% occur once, and the top ten carry around 13%. Sequencing was performed on PBMCs or a T cell subset sorted from them (not recorded which). These receptors all come from an adult woman who had mild COVID-19 (a few samples of this study predate the infection). Cell type and time point are not known.

This chain connects TRBV10-3 to TRBJ2-7; D is possibly TRBD2 (6 bases). The CDR3 spans 13 residues. The germline V and J ends were trimmed by 2 bases and 2 bases, with 7 bases remaining between them. In germline, CDR1 is ENHRY, CDR2 SYGVKD. The CDR3 nucleotides are TGTGCCATCAGTGAGCTAGCGACCTACGAGCAGTACTTC. This codes for CAISELATYEQYF.

V is TRBV7-9 and J is TRBJ2-7; 8 nucleotides line up with TRBD1. The CDR3 is 14 residues long. Germline V gene data show CDR1 as SEHNR and CDR2 as FQNEAQ (reference sequence). Trimming took 0 bases from V and 4 from J; bases not matched to a gene: 2. CDR3 sequence (DNA): TGTGCCAGCAGCTTAGCACACAGGGGGTACGAGCAGTACTTC. It encodes CASSLAHRGYEQYF.

This clonotype was seen more than once but under ten times. The chain uses TRBV6-2 or TRBV6-3 and TRBJ2-3, with TRBD2 matching 10 bases. Germline V CDR1 and CDR2: MNHEY, SVGEGT. CDR3 length: 16 residues. V lost 4 bases and J lost 5; bases outside the gene matches: 9. CDR3 residues: CASSSYIAGGEDTQYF. Written as DNA, the CDR3 is TGTGCCAGCAGTTCCTACATAGCGGGAGGAGAAGATACGCAGTATTTT.

The chain carries TRBV19 and TRBJ2-1, with TRBD2 matching over 7 bases. V was pared by 5 bases and J by 2 bases, with 3 bases of the junction left unmatched. From germline, CDR1 is LNHDA and CDR2 SQIVND (reference sequence). The CDR3 is made up of 14 amino acids. CDR3 bases: TGTGCCAGTAGTGGCGGGAGCGCCTACAATGAGCAGTTCTTC. Translating it yields CASSGGSAYNEQFF.

This clonotype has a handful of counts. The chain links TRBV5-6 to TRBJ2-7, with D possibly matching TRBD1 (6 bases). The CDR3 totals 15 residues. The ends were cut back, 0 bases at V and 2 bases at J, with 12 bases in the middle. Germline V gene lookup returns CDR1 SGHDT and CDR2 YYEEEE. The CDR3 DNA reads as TGTGCCAGCAGCTTGGTGGGACAAGCCACCTACGAGCAGTACTTC. This codes for CASSLVGQATYEQYF.

This clonotype was seen more than once but under ten times. The rearrangement joins TRBV10-3 to TRBJ1-2, with D perhaps matching TRBD1 (5 bases). This CDR3 comprises 15 residues. The germline V gene has CDR1 ENHRY and CDR2 SYGVKD. V lost 3 bases and J lost 8, with 19 bases in between. CDR3 bases: TGTGCCATCAGTGAAGGGGCCGGGAGCGCTAGGGGCTACACCTTC. Its protein is CAISEGAGSARGYTF.

CDR3: CASSLGSIGSYNEQFF. The CDR3 region has the DNA TGTGCCAGCAGCTTAGGGTCTATCGGATCCTACAATGAGCAGTTCTTC. The chain links TRBV7-2 to TRBJ2-1; D remains ambiguous. V lost 1 base and J lost 1, with 11 bases in between. Germline assignment: CDR1 SGHTA and CDR2 FQGNSA. The CDR3 spans 16 residues.

This clonotype was detected only a few times. Germline is not matched at one junction end, which may reflect a read error. V gene TRBV7-2 combines with J gene TRBJ2-3; D is uncertain. From germline, CDR1 is SGHTA and CDR2 FQGNSA. This CDR3 is built from 13 residues. For the CDR3, the DNA is TGTGCCAGTAGCTCTACCGCAACAGATACGCAGTATTTT. It codes for CASSSTATDTQYF.

This clonotype was seen a handful of times. The genes are TRBV12-3 or TRBV12-4 and TRBJ1-1; D is ambiguous. Trimming pared 5 bases from V and 3 bases from J, leaving 10 bases between. CDR3 length: 13 amino acids. The chain's CDR3 is CASSTPGHTEAFF. The DNA of the CDR3 is TGTGCCAGCAGTACACCCGGGCACACTGAAGCTTTCTTT.

This clonotype occurred a few times. The genes are TRBV7-8 and TRBJ2-3; no firm D call. This CDR3 has 17 amino acids. Germline V gene lookup returns CDR1 SGHVS and CDR2 FQNEAQ. V lost 2 bases to trimming and J lost 1 base, with 16 bases between them. The CDR3 region is CASSLRRFDRGTDTQYF. The CDR3 DNA sequence: TGTGCCAGCAGCTTAAGACGTTTTGATCGAGGCACAGATACGCAGTATTTT.

The genes are TRBV29-1 and TRBJ2-7; D not resolved. The length of the CDR3 is 14 residues. Germline values: CDR1 SQVTM, CDR2 ANQGSEA. Trimming took 5 bases from V and 6 from J, leaving 20 bases between them. CDR3 in amino acids: CSVRTRAGPIEQYF. CDR3 DNA: TGCAGCGTTCGAACCCGAGCTGGACCGATCGAGCAGTACTTC.

There are a few counts of this clonotype. The chain couples TRBV7-2 to TRBJ2-7; TRBD1 aligns across 12 bases. CDR1 is SGHTA, CDR2 FQGNSA, per germline. The V and J ends lost 8 bases and 5 bases, in that order; junction bases with no gene match: 10. The CDR3 runs to 15 residues. The CDR3 DNA is TGTGCCAGCCAAAGAGGGACAGGGGGCTGGAACGAGCAGTACTTC. It encodes CASQRGTGGWNEQYF.

This sequence joins TRBV6-5 and TRBJ1-1; 10 nucleotides line up with TRBD1. Germline V gives CDR1 MNHEY, CDR2 SVGAGI. Trimming removed 0 bases from V and 5 bases from J; junction bases left unmatched: 9. The CDR3 contains 17 residues. CDR3: CASSYSGTGEGKTEAFF. The CDR3 nucleotides read TGTGCCAGCAGTTACTCGGGGACAGGGGAAGGAAAAACTGAAGCTTTCTTT.

The table lists this clonotype with a few counts. The genes are TRBV7-3 and TRBJ2-3; a weak D match, TRBD1 (6 bases). The V end lost 10 bases, the J end lost 2 bases, and 13 bases lay between the germline ends. CDR3 length: 13 amino acids. Germline CDR1 and CDR2: SGHTA and FQGTGA. This CDR3 is CATPPGVTDTQYF. CDR3 bases: TGTGCCACCCCCCCAGGGGTCACAGATACGCAGTATTTT.

The V gene is TRBV25-1, the J gene TRBJ2-3, with D perhaps matching TRBD1 (7 bases). The ends were cut back, 3 bases at V and 0 bases at J, with 16 bases in the middle. The CDR3 contains 17 residues. CDR1 is MGHDK and CDR2 is SYGVNS in the germline V gene. The CDR3 nucleotides read TGTGCCAGCAGTGATCCCAACAGGGGACTCAGCACAGATACGCAGTATTTT. It specifies CASSDPNRGLSTDTQYF.

The chain combines TRBV6-2 or TRBV6-3 with TRBJ2-5, with 9 bases lining up with TRBD2. Trimming took 4 bases from V and 1 from J; bases not matched to a gene: 4. The germline V gene encodes CDR1 MNHEY and CDR2 SVGEGT. The CDR3 sequence is 15 residues long. CDR3 residues: CASSSSGTFQETQYF. As DNA, the CDR3 is TGTGCCAGCAGTTCTAGCGGGACTTTCCAAGAGACCCAGTACTTC.

The CDR3 region has the DNA TGTGCCAGCAAAGGCGGGGGATTCCAAGAGACCCAGTACTTC. Protein sequence: CASKGGGFQETQYF. The chain carries TRBV27 and TRBJ2-5; TRBD2 matches 7 bases. This CDR3 is built from 14 residues. The V and J ends lost 7 bases and 1 base, in that order; junction bases with no gene match: 6. The germline V gene encodes CDR1 MNHEY and CDR2 SMNVEV (reference sequence).

This clonotype appeared a few times. The rearrangement joins TRBV4-1 to TRBJ1-6; D might be TRBD1 (5 bases). Germline CDR1 is MGHRA and CDR2 is YSYEKL. V was shortened by 1 base and J by 7 bases, with 14 bases between the two germline ends. There are 16 residues in the CDR3. The CDR3 DNA is TGCGCCAGCAGCCAAGCTCGGGGCGGTGGGAATTCACCCCTCCACTTT. Translating gives CASSQARGGGNSPLHF.

The V call is TRBV7-2, the J call TRBJ2-1; 8 nucleotides align to TRBD2. Germline V CDR1 and CDR2: SGHTA, FQGNSA. V dropped 5 bases and J dropped 10; count of bases not matched to a gene: 7. This CDR3 is built from 13 residues. CDR3 bases: TGTGCCAGCAGCCCCTCCCGGGAGGGCGAGCAGTTCTTC. Its protein is CASSPSREGEQFF. The full variable domain, with the rest looked up from reference TRBV7-2 and TRBJ2-1, is GAGVSQSPSNKVTEKGKDVELRCDPISGHTALYWYRQSLGQGLEFLIYFQGNSAPDKSGLPSDRFSAERTGGSVSTLTIQRTQQEDSAVYLCASSPSREGEQFFGPGTRLTVL.

The sample holds one count of this clonotype. The chain is built from TRBV12-5 and TRBJ2-3; D is possibly TRBD2 (6 bases). CDR3 size: 13 residues. Germline V CDR1 and CDR2: LGHNT, FRNRAP. Trimming removed 11 bases from V and 3 bases from J, with 15 bases in between. The chain's CDR3 is CAGPGRSTDTQYF. The CDR3 DNA is TGTGCTGGGCCCGGGAGAAGTACAGATACGCAGTATTTT.

The chain employs TRBV27 and TRBJ2-7; possible D gene TRBD2, 6 bases. The CDR3 has 11 residues. Trimming took off 10 bases at V and 7 bases at J, with 14 bases between the two ends. The germline CDR1 and CDR2 sequences are MNHEY and SMNVEV (reference sequence). In DNA form, the CDR3 reads TGTGCCACAATTTACGGGGGAGAGCAGTACTTC. This encodes CATIYGGEQYF.

A few counts support this clonotype. The gene calls are TRBV6-5 and TRBJ2-3; 7 nucleotides match TRBD2. V lost 9 bases to trimming and J lost 4 bases; unmatched junction nucleotides: 10. CDR3 length: 14 residues. The germline gives CDR1 MNHEY, CDR2 SVGAGI. CDR3 in DNA: TGTGCCAGAAAGGGAGCTAGCGGATCAGATACGCAGTATTTT. Its protein product is CARKGASGSDTQYF.

The CDR3 region has the DNA TGTGCCAGCTCGCCCTACGTTGGGGAGACCCAGTACTTC. Translating it yields CASSPYVGETQYF. The chain uses TRBV18 and TRBJ2-5; D not certain. CDR1 is KGHSH and CDR2 is LQKENI in the germline V gene. The CDR3 contains 13 residues. Trimming cost V 6 bases and J 5 bases, with 13 bases left between them.

In this sample, this clonotype turned up many times. The chain joins TRBV11-2 to TRBJ1-4; D ambiguous. V gave up 4 bases and J gave up 0 bases, with 6 bases separating them. In germline, CDR1 is SGHAT, CDR2 FQNNGV. The CDR3 extends over 14 amino acids. CDR3 sequence: CASSSHATNEKLFF. DNA of the CDR3: TGTGCCAGCAGCTCCCACGCAACTAATGAAAAACTGTTTTTT.

V is TRBV5-1 and J is TRBJ2-1; TRBD2 matches 8 bases. Trimming cost V 4 bases and J 2 bases; bases outside gene matches: 11. CDR1 SGHRS and CDR2 YFSETQ come from the germline V gene. The CDR3 totals 17 residues. The CDR3 bases are TGCGCCAGCAGCCCAGGGGTAGCGGGGTCCCCCTACAATGAGCAGTTCTTC. Amino acids: CASSPGVAGSPYNEQFF. Filled out from reference TRBV5-1 and TRBJ2-1, the complete variable domain reads KAGVTQTPRYLIKTRGQQVTLSCSPISGHRSVSWYQQTPGQGLQFLFEYFSETQRNKGNFPGRFSGRQFSNSRSEMNVSTLELGDSALYLCASSPGVAGSPYNEQFFGPGTRLTVL.

This clonotype was seen more than once but under ten times. This sequence joins TRBV14 and TRBJ1-4; D ambiguous. Trimming stripped 1 base from V and 4 bases from J, with 7 bases between. CDR1 and CDR2 (germline): SGHDN, FVKESK. The CDR3 sequence is 14 residues long. For the CDR3, the DNA is TGTGCCAGCAGCCAAGTACAGTTTAATGAAAAACTGTTTTTT. Translated, it gives CASSQVQFNEKLFF. The whole variable domain, filled in from reference TRBV14 and TRBJ1-4, reads EAGVTQFPSHSVIEKGQTVTLRCDPISGHDNLYWYRRVMGKEIKFLLHFVKESKQDESGMPNNRFLAERTGGTYSTLKVQPAELEDSGVYFCASSQVQFNEKLFFGSGTQLSVL.

Written as DNA, the CDR3 is TGTGCCAGCAGCTTAGTCGTCAGGGGGGGCCCCGGAAACATTCAGTACTTC. Translation: CASSLVVRGGPGNIQYF. V is TRBV7-2 and J is TRBJ2-4; the D gene could be TRBD1 or TRBD2 (7 bases each). Trimming took off 1 base at V and 6 bases at J, with 19 bases between the two ends. The CDR3 is 17 residues long. Germline CDR1 reads SGHTA; CDR2 reads FQGNSA.

J is TRBJ2-7 and V is TRBV27, with 7 bases lining up with TRBD2. The CDR3 is 15 residues long. The junction had 4 bases not matched to a gene; V was cut back by 0 bases and J by 2 bases. Germline V gene sequence: CDR1 MNHEY, CDR2 SMNVEV (reference sequence). The CDR3 sequence is CASSLSGGSPYEQYF. CDR3 DNA: TGTGCCAGCAGTTTATCTGGCGGGAGTCCCTACGAGCAGTACTTC.

At least ten counts were recorded for this clonotype. The rearrangement uses TRBV11-2 and TRBJ2-6; 11 bases match TRBD1. V gave up 2 bases and J gave up 0 bases; unmatched junction bases: 6. CDR3 length: 19 residues. Germline lookup yields CDR1 SGHAT and CDR2 FQNNGV. This chain's CDR3 is CASSLRRDRGVSGANVLTF. CDR3 in DNA: TGTGCCAGCAGCTTAAGAAGGGACAGGGGGGTCTCTGGGGCCAACGTCCTGACTTTC.